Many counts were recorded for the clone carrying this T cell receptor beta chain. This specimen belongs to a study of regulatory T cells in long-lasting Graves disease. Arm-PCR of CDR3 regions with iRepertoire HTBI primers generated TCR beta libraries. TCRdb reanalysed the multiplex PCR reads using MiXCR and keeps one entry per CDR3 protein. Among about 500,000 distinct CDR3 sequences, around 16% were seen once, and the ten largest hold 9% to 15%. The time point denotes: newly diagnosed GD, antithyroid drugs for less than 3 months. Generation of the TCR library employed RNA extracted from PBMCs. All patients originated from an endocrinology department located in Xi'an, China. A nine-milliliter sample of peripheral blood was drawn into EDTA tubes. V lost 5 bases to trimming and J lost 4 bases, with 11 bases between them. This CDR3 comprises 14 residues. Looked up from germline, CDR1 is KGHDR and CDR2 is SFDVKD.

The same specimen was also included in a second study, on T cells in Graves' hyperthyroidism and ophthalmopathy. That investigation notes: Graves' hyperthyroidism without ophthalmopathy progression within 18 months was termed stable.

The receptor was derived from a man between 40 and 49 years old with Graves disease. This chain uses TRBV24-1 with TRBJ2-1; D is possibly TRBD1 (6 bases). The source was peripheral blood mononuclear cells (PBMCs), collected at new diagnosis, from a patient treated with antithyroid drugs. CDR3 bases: TGTGCCACCAGTGTAGCAGGGGTGTACAATGAGCAGTTCTTC. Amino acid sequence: CATSVAGVYNEQFF.